This T cell receptor beta chain was sequenced during a study of CD8 T cells in Susac syndrome. Per the germline V gene, CDR1 is SGHRS and CDR2 is YFSETQ. V was pared by 0 bases and J by 4 bases, with 8 bases between. The CDR3 has 15 amino acids. Both CD4+ and CD8+ T cells were negatively isolated, and TEMRA cells underwent FACS enrichment. This clonotype was counted once. The RNA, roughly 0.45 to 1 ug, was put through reverse transcription using random hexamers. A multiplex approach, immunoSEQ multiplex PCR, amplified TCR beta CDR3 across 54 Vbeta and 13 Jbeta. TCRdb ran MiXCR on the immunoSEQ multiplex PCR reads and lists one entry per CDR3 protein. The sample records 150,000 to 200,000 distinct CDR3 sequences, around 94% being singletons.

Material: CD4+ T cells from PBMCs. The TCR sequence derives from a human donor with multiple sclerosis. This chain connects TRBV5-1 to TRBJ2-6; D not certain. The chain's CDR3 is CASSLAVGGANVLTF. DNA of the CDR3: TGCGCCAGCAGCTTGGCCGTCGGCGGGGCCAACGTCCTGACTTTC.